This T cell receptor (beta chain) was captured in a study of radiotherapy plus CTLA-4 blockade in lung cancer. The study treated chemo-refractory metastatic non-small-cell lung cancer patients with focal radiation plus ipilimumab CTLA-4 blockade. Repertoires were generated with immunoSEQ multiplex PCR, while TCRdb's copy carries only in-frame clones and drops some. This sample has about 47,000 clones, with roughly four fifths found just once. This CDR3 has 14 residues. Germline loops: CDR1 SEHNR, CDR2 FQNEAQ (reference sequence). J gave up 6 bases and V 7 bases, and 7 bases lay outside the gene matches.

This rearrangement joins TRBV7-9 to TRBJ2-2, with 8 bases that match TRBD1. The receptor was derived from a human donor with non-small cell lung cancer who had stable disease on radiotherapy plus ipilimumab. Specimen: peripheral blood, collected from a patient treated with radiotherapy plus ipilimumab. The CDR3 DNA follows: TGTGCCAGCAAGATCAGGGGGCAAGCCGGGGAGCTGTTTTTT. Translated: CASKIRGQAGELFF.